This T cell receptor (beta chain) is from a study of molecular identifiers for immune sequencing clone quantification. This clonotype was seen many times. V lost 1 base and J 0 bases, leaving 7 bases between the germline ends. This CDR3 region has 15 residues. Germline CDR1 SGHTA, CDR2 FQGNSA. One entry per CDR3 protein results from TCRdb running MiXCR on the PCR reads. Seen here are under 600,000 distinct CDR3 sequences, about 25% observed once, and the top ten hold around 0.78%. The genes are TRBV7-2 and TRBJ1-5; D gene uncertain. The sequencing input was naive CD8+ T cells from blood, with Jurkat cell RNA spiked in. Subset noted: FACS-sorted CD8+CD4-CCR7+CD45RA+ naive T cells. The receptor was isolated from a human donor in good health. Some libraries in this study had Jurkat cell RNA spiked in. CDR3 coding DNA: TGTGCCAGCAGCTTAGAGGTAGTTAGCAATCAGCCCCAGCATTTT. This codes for CASSLEVVSNQPQHF.